This T cell receptor beta chain was identified in a study of shared clonotypes between healthy human individuals. Study details: CD4 naive and memory got three plates each, CD8 naive two, CD8 memory one.

Per the study methods: Filtering differed, since immunoSEQ gave only junction sequences and no quality scores. The table came from immunoSEQ multiplex PCR; TCRdb's copy has only in-frame clones and leaves some out. That table gives V, J and clone size, and the DNA gave D and trimming. The table includes about 2.1 million clones, about 93% detected once. From germline, CDR1 is MGHRA and CDR2 YSYEKL. V was clipped by 0 bases and J by 4 bases, with 5 bases between them. The length of the CDR3 is 13 residues. With respect to this clone: Its antigen is not identified.

CD45RO negativity and positive selection for CCR7 defined naive CD8 cells, a population that excluded terminally differentiated effector memory CD45RA+ cells. The study's findings and limits: Non-shared clonotypes were found to have lower generation probabilities than the clonotypes that were shared by all four of the sorted-subset donors. A small donor pool kept down the genetic and exposure-history diversity that was represented.

This receptor was taken from a man between 18 and 35 years old in good health. Some clones in this sample may be carry-over from other donors' samples. The chain recombines TRBV4-1 with TRBJ2-3; D remains ambiguous. The specimen sequenced was naive CD8+ T cells from PBMCs. In DNA form, the CDR3 reads TGCGCCAGCAGCCAAGAATATGCAGATACGCAGTATTTT. Translated: CASSQEYADTQYF.